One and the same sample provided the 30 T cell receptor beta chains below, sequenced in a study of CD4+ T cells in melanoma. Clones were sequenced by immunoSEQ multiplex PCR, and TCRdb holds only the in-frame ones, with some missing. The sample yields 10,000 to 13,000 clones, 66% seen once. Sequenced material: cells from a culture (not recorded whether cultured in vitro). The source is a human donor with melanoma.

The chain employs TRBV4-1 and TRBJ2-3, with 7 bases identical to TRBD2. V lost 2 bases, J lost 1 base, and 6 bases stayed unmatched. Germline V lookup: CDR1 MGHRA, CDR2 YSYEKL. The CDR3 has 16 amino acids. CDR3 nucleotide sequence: TGCGCCAGCAGCCAACCACTAGCGACTGGCACAGATACGCAGTATTTT. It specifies CASSQPLATGTDTQYF.

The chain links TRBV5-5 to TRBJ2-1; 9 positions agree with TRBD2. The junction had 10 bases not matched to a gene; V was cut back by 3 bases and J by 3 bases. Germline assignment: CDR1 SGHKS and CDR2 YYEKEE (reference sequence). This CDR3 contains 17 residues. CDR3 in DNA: TGTGCCAGCAGCTGGTACTTAGCGGGGGCCGTCTACAATGAGCAGTTCTTC. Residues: CASSWYLAGAVYNEQFF.

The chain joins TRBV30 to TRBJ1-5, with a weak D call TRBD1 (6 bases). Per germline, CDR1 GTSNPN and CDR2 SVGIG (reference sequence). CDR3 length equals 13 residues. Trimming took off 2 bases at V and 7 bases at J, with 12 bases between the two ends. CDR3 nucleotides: TGTGCCTGGAGTCCGACAGGCCTGCAGCCCCAGCATTTT. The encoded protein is CAWSPTGLQPQHF. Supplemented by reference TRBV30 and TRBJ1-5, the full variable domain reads SQTIHQWPATLVQPVGSPLSLECTVEGTSNPNLYWYRQAAGRGLQLLFYSVGIGQISSEVPQNLSASRPQDRQFILSSKKLLLSDSGFYLCAWSPTGLQPQHFGDGTRLSIL.

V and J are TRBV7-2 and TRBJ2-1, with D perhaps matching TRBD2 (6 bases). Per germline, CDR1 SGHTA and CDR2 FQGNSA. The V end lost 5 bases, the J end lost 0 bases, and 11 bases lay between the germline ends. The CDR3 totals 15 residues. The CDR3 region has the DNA TGTGCCAGCAGCGTGGACGGGAGCTCCTACAATGAGCAGTTCTTC. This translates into CASSVDGSSYNEQFF.

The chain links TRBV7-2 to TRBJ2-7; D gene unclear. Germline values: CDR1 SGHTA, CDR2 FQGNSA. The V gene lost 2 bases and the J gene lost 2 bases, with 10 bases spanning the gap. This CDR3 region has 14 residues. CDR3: CASSLLPGTYEQYF. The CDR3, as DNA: TGTGCCAGCAGCTTATTGCCGGGTACCTACGAGCAGTACTTC.

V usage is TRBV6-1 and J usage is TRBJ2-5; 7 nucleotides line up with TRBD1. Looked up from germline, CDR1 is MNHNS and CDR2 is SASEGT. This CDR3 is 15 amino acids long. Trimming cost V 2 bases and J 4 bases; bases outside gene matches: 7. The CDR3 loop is CASSENRGSLETQYF. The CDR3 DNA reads TGTGCCAGCAGTGAAAACAGGGGAAGCTTAGAGACCCAGTACTTC.

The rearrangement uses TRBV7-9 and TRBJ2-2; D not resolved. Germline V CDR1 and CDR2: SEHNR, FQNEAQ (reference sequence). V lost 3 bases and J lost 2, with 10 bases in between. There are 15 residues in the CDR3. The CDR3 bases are TGTGCCAGCAGCTTGGTGGCATTAAACACCGGGGAGCTGTTTTTT. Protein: CASSLVALNTGELFF.

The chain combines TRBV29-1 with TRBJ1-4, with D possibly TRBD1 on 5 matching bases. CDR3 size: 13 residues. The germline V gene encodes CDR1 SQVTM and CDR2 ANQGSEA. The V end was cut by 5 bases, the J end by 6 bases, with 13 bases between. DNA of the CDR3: TGCAGCGTTCCCAGGGACGGGGATGAAAAACTGTTTTTT. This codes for CSVPRDGDEKLFF. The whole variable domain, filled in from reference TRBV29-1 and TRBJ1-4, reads SAVISQKPSRDICQRGTSLTIQCQVDSQVTMMFWYRQQPGQSLTLIATANQGSEATYESGFVIDKFPISRPNLTFSTLTVSNMSPEDSSIYLCSVPRDGDEKLFFGSGTQLSVL.

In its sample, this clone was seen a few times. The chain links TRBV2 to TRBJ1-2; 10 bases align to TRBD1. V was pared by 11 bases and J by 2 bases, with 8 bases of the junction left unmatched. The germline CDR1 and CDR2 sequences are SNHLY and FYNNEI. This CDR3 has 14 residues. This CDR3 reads CAGSGQGNNYGYTF. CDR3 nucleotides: TGTGCCGGATCGGGACAGGGGAACAACTATGGCTACACCTTC.

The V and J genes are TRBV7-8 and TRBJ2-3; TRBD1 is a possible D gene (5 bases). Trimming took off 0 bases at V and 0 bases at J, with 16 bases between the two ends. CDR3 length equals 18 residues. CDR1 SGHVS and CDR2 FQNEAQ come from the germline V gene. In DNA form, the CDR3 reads TGTGCCAGCAGCTTAGCGGGGTTAAGGGGTACTAGCACAGATACGCAGTATTTT. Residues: CASSLAGLRGTSTDTQYF.

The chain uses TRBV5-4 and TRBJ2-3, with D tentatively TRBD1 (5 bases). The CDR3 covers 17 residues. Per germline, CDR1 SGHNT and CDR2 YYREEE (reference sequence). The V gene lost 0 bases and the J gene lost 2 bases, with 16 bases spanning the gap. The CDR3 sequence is CASSLDRSKPSTDTQYF. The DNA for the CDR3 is TGTGCCAGCAGCTTGGACAGGAGTAAACCCTCCACAGATACGCAGTATTTT.

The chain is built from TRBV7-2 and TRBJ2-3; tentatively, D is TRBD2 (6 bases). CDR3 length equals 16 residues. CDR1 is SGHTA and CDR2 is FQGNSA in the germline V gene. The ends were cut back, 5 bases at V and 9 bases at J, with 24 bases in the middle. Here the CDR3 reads CASSPRTSLLRETQYF. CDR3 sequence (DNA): TGTGCCAGCAGCCCCCGCACTAGCCTGCTCCGCGAGACGCAGTATTTT. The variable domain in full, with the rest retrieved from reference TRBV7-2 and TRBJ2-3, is GAGVSQSPSNKVTEKGKDVELRCDPISGHTALYWYRQSLGQGLEFLIYFQGNSAPDKSGLPSDRFSAERTGGSVSTLTIQRTQQEDSAVYLCASSPRTSLLRETQYFGPGTRLTVL.

CDR3 in DNA: TGTGCCAGCAGGGATACGCAGTATTTT. Its translation: CASRDTQYF. The chain carries TRBV6-1 and TRBJ2-3; D remains unclear. Trimming took off 6 bases at V and 6 bases at J, with 1 base between the two ends. Germline V CDR1 and CDR2: MNHNS, SASEGT. This CDR3 has 9 residues.

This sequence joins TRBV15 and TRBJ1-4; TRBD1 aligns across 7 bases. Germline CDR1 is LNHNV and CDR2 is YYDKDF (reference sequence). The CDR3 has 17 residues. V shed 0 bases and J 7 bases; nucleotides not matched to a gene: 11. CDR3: CATSRDYSRGTGEKLFF. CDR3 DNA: TGTGCCACCAGCAGAGATTACAGCAGGGGGACGGGTGAAAAACTGTTTTTT.

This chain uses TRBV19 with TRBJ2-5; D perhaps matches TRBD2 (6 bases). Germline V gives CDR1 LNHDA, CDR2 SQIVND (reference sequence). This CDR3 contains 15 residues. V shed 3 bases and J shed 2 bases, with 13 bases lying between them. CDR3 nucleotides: TGTGCCAGTAGTATGGGAAGGGACTCACAAGAGACCCAGTACTTC. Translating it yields CASSMGRDSQETQYF. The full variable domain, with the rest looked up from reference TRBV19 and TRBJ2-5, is DGGITQSPKYLFRKEGQNVTLSCEQNLNHDAMYWYRQDPGQGLRLIYYSQIVNDFQKGDIAEGYSVSREKKESFPLTVTSAQKNPTAFYLCASSMGRDSQETQYFGPGTRLLVL.

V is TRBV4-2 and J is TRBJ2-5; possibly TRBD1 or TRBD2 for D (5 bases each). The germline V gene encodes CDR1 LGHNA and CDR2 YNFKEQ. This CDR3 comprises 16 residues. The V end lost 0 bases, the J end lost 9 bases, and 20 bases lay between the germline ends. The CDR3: CASSQDGDAYVEPQYF. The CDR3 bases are TGTGCCAGCAGCCAAGATGGGGACGCCTATGTTGAGCCCCAGTACTTC.

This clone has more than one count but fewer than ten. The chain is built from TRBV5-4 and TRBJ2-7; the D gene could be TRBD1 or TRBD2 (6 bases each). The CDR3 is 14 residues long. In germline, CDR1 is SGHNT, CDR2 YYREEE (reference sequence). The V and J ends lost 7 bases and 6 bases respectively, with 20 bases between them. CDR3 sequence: CASHSLAGGREQYF. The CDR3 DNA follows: TGTGCCAGCCATTCGTTGGCTGGGGGGCGCGAGCAGTACTTC. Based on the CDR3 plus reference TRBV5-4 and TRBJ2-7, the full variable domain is ETGVTQSPTHLIKTRGQQVTLRCSSQSGHNTVSWYQQALGQGPQFIFQYYREEENGRGNFPPRFSGLQFPNYSSELNVNALELDDSALYLCASHSLAGGREQYFGPGTRLTVT.

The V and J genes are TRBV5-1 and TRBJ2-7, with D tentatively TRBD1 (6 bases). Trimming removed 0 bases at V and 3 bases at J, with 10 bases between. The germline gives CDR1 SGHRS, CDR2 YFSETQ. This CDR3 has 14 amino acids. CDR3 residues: CASSLGQDLYEQYF. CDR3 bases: TGCGCCAGCAGCTTGGGACAGGATCTCTACGAGCAGTACTTC.

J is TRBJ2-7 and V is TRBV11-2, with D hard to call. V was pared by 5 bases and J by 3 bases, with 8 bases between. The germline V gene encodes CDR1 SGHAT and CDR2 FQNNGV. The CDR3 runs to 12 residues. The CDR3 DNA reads TGTGCCAGCAGCCCTTGGGGCTACGAGCAGTACTTC. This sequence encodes CASSPWGYEQYF.

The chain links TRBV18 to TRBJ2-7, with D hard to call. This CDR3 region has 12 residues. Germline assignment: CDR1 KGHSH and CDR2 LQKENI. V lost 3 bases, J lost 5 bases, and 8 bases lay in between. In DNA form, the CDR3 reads TGTGCCAGCTCACCGGAAGGGAACGAGCAGTACTTC. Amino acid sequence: CASSPEGNEQYF.

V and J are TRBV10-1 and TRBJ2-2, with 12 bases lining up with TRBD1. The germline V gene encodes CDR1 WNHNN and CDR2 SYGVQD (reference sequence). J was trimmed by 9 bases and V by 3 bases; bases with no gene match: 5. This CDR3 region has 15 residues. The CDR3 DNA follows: TGCGCCAGCAGTGACCCGGGACAGGGGGCAAGGGAGCTGTTTTTT. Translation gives CASSDPGQGARELFF.

Here the CDR3 reads CASSVGQAGGPQHF. DNA for the CDR3: TGTGCCAGCAGCGTGGGACAGGCAGGCGGGCCCCAGCATTTT. The V and J genes are TRBV2 and TRBJ1-5; 8 bases are a match to TRBD1. CDR1 SNHLY and CDR2 FYNNEI come from the germline V gene. This CDR3 contains 14 residues. V lost 6 bases and J lost 9; bases outside the gene matches: 10.

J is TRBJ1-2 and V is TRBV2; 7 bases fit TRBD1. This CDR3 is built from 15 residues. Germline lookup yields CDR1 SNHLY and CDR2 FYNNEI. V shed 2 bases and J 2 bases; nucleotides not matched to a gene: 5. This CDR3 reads CASSEIRGRNYGYTF. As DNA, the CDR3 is TGTGCCAGCAGTGAAATAAGGGGGCGGAACTATGGCTACACCTTC. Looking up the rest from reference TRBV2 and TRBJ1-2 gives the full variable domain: EPEVTQTPSHQVTQMGQEVILRCVPISNHLYFYWYRQILGQKVEFLVSFYNNEISEKSEIFDDQFSVERPDGSNFTLKIRSTKLEDSAMYFCASSEIRGRNYGYTFGSGTRLTVV.

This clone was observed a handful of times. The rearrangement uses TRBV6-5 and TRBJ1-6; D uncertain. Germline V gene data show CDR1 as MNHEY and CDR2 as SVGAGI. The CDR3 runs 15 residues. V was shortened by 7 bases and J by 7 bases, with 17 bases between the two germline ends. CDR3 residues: CASNWSPGENSPLHF. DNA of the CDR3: TGTGCCAGCAATTGGAGCCCAGGAGAAAATTCACCCCTCCACTTT.

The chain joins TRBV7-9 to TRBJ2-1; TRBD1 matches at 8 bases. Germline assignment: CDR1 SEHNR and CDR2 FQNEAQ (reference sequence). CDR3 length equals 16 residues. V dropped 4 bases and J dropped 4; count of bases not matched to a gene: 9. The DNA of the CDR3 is TGTGCCAGCAGCTCCAACAGGGGGTTGGGATACAATGAGCAGTTCTTC. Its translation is CASSSNRGLGYNEQFF.

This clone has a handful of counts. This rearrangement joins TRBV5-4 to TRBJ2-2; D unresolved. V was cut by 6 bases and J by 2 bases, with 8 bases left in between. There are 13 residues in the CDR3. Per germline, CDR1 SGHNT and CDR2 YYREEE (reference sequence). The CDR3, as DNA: TGTGCCAGCAACTCCCGAAACACCGGGGAGCTGTTTTTT. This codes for CASNSRNTGELFF.

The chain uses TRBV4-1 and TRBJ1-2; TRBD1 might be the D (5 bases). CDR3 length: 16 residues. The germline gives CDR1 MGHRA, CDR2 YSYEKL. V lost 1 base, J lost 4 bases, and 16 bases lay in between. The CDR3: CASSQGLSRAAYGYTF. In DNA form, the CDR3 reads TGCGCCAGCAGCCAAGGACTGAGCAGGGCGGCCTATGGCTACACCTTC.

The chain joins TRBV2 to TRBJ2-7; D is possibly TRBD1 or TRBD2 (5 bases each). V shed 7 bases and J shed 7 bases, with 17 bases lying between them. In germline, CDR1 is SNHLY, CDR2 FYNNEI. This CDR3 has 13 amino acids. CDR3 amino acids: CASNRDGVWEQYF. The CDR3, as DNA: TGTGCCAGCAATCGGGACGGGGTCTGGGAGCAGTACTTC. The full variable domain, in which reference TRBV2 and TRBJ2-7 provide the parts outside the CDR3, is EPEVTQTPSHQVTQMGQEVILRCVPISNHLYFYWYRQILGQKVEFLVSFYNNEISEKSEIFDDQFSVERPDGSNFTLKIRSTKLEDSAMYFCASNRDGVWEQYFGPGTRLTVT.

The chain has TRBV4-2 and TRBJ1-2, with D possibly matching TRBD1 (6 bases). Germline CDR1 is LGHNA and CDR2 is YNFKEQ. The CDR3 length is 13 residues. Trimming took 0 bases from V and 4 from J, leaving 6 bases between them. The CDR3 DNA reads TGTGCCAGCAGCCAAGACAGGGGCTATGGCTACACCTTC. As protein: CASSQDRGYGYTF.

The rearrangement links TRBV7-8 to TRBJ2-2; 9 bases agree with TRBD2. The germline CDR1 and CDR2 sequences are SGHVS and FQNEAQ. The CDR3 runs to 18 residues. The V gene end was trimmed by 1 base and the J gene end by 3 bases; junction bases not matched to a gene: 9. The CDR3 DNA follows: TGTGCCAGCAGCTTAGGGCGGAGCGGGGGGCTAGACACCGGGGAGCTGTTTTTT. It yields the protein CASSLGRSGGLDTGELFF.